Below are 7 T cell receptor beta chains sequenced from a single sample in a study of prognosis after radiotherapy for stage I lung cancer. Multiplex PCR in two rounds served to amplify TCR beta CDR3 from genomic DNA. Initially, in first-round PCR, primers specific to each TRBV and TRBJ gene were used. TCRdb reprocessed the multiplex PCR reads with MiXCR, giving one entry per CDR3 protein. The top ten clones hold about 25% of a sample with about 35,000 distinct CDR3 sequences, 30% to 35% of them seen once. The material sequenced was PBMCs, taken before or after stereotactic body radiation therapy (not recorded which). The receptors were sampled from a donor aged 50 or older with non-small cell lung cancer.

This clonotype was recorded at least ten times. This sequence joins TRBV2 and TRBJ2-3, with 8 bases fitting TRBD2. The CDR3 runs 14 residues. Germline lookup yields CDR1 SNHLY and CDR2 FYNNEI. After removal of 7 bases from V and 1 base from J, the junction contained 4 bases not matched to a gene. CDR3 loop: CASTGGAGTDTQYF. The DNA of the CDR3 is TGTGCCAGCACGGGGGGGGCCGGCACAGATACGCAGTATTTT.

The table lists this clonotype with many counts. The rearrangement links TRBV5-4 to TRBJ1-1; 10 bases line up with TRBD1. Trimming removed 2 bases from V and 1 base from J; junction bases left unmatched: 5. CDR1 and CDR2 (germline): SGHNT, YYREEE (reference sequence). There are 16 residues in the CDR3. The CDR3 loop reads CASSFEWTGGNTEAFF. In nucleotides, the CDR3 is TGTGCCAGCAGCTTCGAATGGACAGGGGGGAACACTGAAGCTTTCTTT. Full variable domain (outside the CDR3, taken from reference TRBV5-4 and TRBJ1-1): ETGVTQSPTHLIKTRGQQVTLRCSSQSGHNTVSWYQQALGQGPQFIFQYYREEENGRGNFPPRFSGLQFPNYSSELNVNALELDDSALYLCASSFEWTGGNTEAFFGQGTRLTVV.

Remarks on this clonotype: A far larger clone lies a single base away; this is likely a read error. V gene TRBV6-9 combines with J gene TRBJ2-7; D possibly uses TRBD1 or TRBD2 (5 bases each). CDR3 size: 16 residues. The germline CDR1 and CDR2 sequences are MNHGY and SVAAGI. V lost 4 bases to trimming and J lost 6 bases, with 22 bases between them. CDR3 in amino acids: CASSSLGVRREGEQYF. CDR3 nucleotides: TGTGCCAGCAGTTCCCTGGGGGTCCGCCGGGAAGGCGAGCAGTACTTC.

Many counts were recorded for this clonotype. The rearrangement uses TRBV6-1 and TRBJ2-2; TRBD2 matches 8 bases. J lost 5 bases, V lost 6 bases, and 8 bases had no gene match. This CDR3 spans 15 amino acids. The germline V gene has CDR1 MNHNS and CDR2 SASEGT. Here the CDR3 DNA reads TGTGCCAGCAGGGGCTCAGCGGGGGATACCGGGGAGCTGTTTTTT. Amino acid sequence: CASRGSAGDTGELFF.

This clonotype was seen ten or more times. V and J are TRBV4-1 and TRBJ1-4; D is unclear. Trimming took 1 base from V and 8 from J, leaving 17 bases between them. This CDR3 contains 16 residues. Germline V gene lookup returns CDR1 MGHRA and CDR2 YSYEKL. CDR3 DNA sequence: TGCGCCAGCAGCCAAGTGTCCCTGCAGATGGGAGAAAAACTGTTTTTT. Amino acids: CASSQVSLQMGEKLFF.

The V gene is TRBV9, the J gene TRBJ1-6; D gene ambiguous. This CDR3 comprises 13 residues. The germline V and J ends were trimmed by 4 bases and 6 bases, with 8 bases remaining between them. CDR1 is SGDLS, CDR2 YYNGEE, per germline. CDR3 DNA sequence: TGTGCCAGCAGCATCTCGCCTAATTCACCCCTCCACTTT. Translated, it gives CASSISPNSPLHF. Drawing the rest from reference TRBV9 and TRBJ1-6, the complete variable domain is DSGVTQTPKHLITATGQRVTLRCSPRSGDLSVYWYQQSLDQGLQFLIQYYNGEERAKGNILERFSAQQFPDLHSELNLSSLELGDSALYFCASSISPNSPLHFGNGTRLTVT.

This chain connects TRBV2 to TRBJ2-7; TRBD1 agrees at 7 bases. The CDR3 spans 12 residues. The germline V gene encodes CDR1 SNHLY and CDR2 FYNNEI. V lost 6 bases and J lost 3; bases outside the gene matches: 2. In DNA form, the CDR3 reads TGTGCCAGCAGGGGGGACAGCTACGAGCAGTACTTC. It is translated as CASRGDSYEQYF. The complete variable domain, with remaining parts taken from reference TRBV2 and TRBJ2-7, reads EPEVTQTPSHQVTQMGQEVILRCVPISNHLYFYWYRQILGQKVEFLVSFYNNEISEKSEIFDDQFSVERPDGSNFTLKIRSTKLEDSAMYFCASRGDSYEQYFGPGTRLTVT.